In this sample, the clone carrying this T cell receptor beta chain turned up once. The target antigen is unknown. A junction boundary mismatches the germline segment, possibly from a read error. This record belongs to a study of T cells in Graves' hyperthyroidism and ophthalmopathy. The source material, RNA transcripts, was used to amplify TCR beta CDR3 regions. An initial round of RT-PCR targeting the TCR CDR3 relied on the HTBI primer set. One entry per CDR3 protein, called by TCRdb with MiXCR from the multiplex PCR reads. There are 450,000 to 700,000 distinct CDR3 sequences in the sample; roughly 50% occur only once, and around 17% lies in the top ten. The study's findings and limits: A 13 V-J model separated ophthalmopathy from stable hyperthyroidism.

Germline loops: CDR1 SGHTA, CDR2 FQGNSA. The CDR3 spans 14 residues. The source of this sequence is an adult woman with Graves' disease, either hyperthyroidism or ophthalmopathy (not recorded which). The V call is TRBV7-2, the J call TRBJ1-2, with D perhaps TRBD1 (5 bases). Sequenced input: peripheral blood or thyroid tissue (not recorded which). Written as DNA, the CDR3 is TGTGCCAGCAGTTTAGCCGGGGGGACCTATGGCTACACCTTC. Encoded protein: CASSLAGGTYGYTF.